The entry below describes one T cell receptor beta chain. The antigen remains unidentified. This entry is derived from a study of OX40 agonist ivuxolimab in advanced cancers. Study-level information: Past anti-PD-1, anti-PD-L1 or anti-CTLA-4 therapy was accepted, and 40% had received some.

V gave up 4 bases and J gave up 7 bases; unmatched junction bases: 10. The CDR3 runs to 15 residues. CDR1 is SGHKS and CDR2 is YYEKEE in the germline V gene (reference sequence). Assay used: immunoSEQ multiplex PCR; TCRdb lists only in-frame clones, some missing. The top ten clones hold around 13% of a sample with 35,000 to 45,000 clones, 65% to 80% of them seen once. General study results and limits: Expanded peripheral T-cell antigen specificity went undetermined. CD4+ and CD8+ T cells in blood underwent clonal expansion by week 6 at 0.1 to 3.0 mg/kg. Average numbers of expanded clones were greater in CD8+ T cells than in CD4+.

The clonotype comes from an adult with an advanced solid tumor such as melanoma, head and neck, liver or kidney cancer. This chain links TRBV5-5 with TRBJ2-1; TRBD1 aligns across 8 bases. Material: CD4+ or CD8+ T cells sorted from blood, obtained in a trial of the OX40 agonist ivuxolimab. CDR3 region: CASSKLGQGLNEQFF. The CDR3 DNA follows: TGTGCCAGCAGCAAACTCGGACAGGGACTGAATGAGCAGTTCTTC.